These 11 T cell receptor beta chains were all obtained from the same sample, sequenced in a study of T cells in Graves' hyperthyroidism and ophthalmopathy. Amplified regions were TCR beta CDR3 sequences from RNA transcripts. HTBI primers were used for first-round RT-PCR of the TCR CDR3. Via MiXCR, TCRdb re-called the multiplex PCR reads, giving one row per CDR3 protein. This table has more than 300,000 distinct CDR3 sequences, about 13% appearing once. Sequencing was carried out using blood. The receptors here all came from a woman aged 18-29 years with Graves' hyperthyroidism.

This clonotype appeared many times. The rearrangement uses TRBV28 and TRBJ2-3; 9 bases line up with TRBD2. The V and J ends lost 7 bases and 2 bases, in that order; junction bases with no gene match: 19. The CDR3 spans 19 residues. Germline V gene lookup returns CDR1 MDHEN and CDR2 SYDVKM. The CDR3 bases are TGTGCCAGCAACCTCCATAGCGGGAGATCGGGGCCGAACACAGATACGCAGTATTTT. Translating gives CASNLHSGRSGPNTDTQYF.

This clonotype has ten or more counts. The V call is TRBV4-3, the J call TRBJ2-7; D remains unclear. Deletions cut 0 bases from V and 6 bases from J, with 15 bases between. The germline V gene encodes CDR1 LGHNA and CDR2 YSLEER. The CDR3 has 15 amino acids. Written as DNA, the CDR3 is TGCGCCAGCAGCCAAGAGGGCCAGGCCTCTGGCGAGCAGTACTTC. Encoded protein: CASSQEGQASGEQYF.

This clonotype was counted ten times or more. The chain employs TRBV28 and TRBJ2-1; D possibly corresponds to TRBD2 (5 bases). Trimming stripped 3 bases from V and 9 bases from J, with 39 bases between. The CDR3 covers 22 residues. In germline, CDR1 is MDHEN, CDR2 SYDVKM. The chain's CDR3 is CASSFYVGISDRSQRTFGEQFF. The CDR3 DNA reads as TGTGCCAGCAGTTTCTATGTGGGGATCAGTGACCGTTCGCAGCGGACGTTCGGTGAGCAGTTCTTC.

This clonotype was seen ten or more times. The rearrangement joins TRBV20-1 to TRBJ1-5; D gene uncertain. The germline V and J ends were trimmed by 0 bases and 3 bases, with 3 bases remaining between them. Looked up from germline, CDR1 is DFQATT and CDR2 is SNEGSKA (reference sequence). CDR3 length: 12 amino acids. CDR3 sequence: CSARDTNQPQHF. CDR3 in DNA: TGCAGTGCTAGAGACACCAATCAGCCCCAGCATTTT.

Turning to this clonotype: At one boundary the junction diverges from the germline segment, which might be a read error. The chain uses TRBV5-1 and TRBJ2-1; 7 bases align to TRBD1. The CDR3 spans 11 residues. Germline CDR1 SGHRS, CDR2 YFSETQ. The CDR3 spells CASSLDRARVF. The CDR3 coding sequence is TGCGCCAGCAGCTTAGACAGGGCACGGGTCTTC.

This clonotype was seen many times. The V and J genes are TRBV5-6 and TRBJ2-1, with 10 bases lining up with TRBD1. The CDR3 covers 18 residues. Germline values: CDR1 SGHDT, CDR2 YYEEEE. V shed 4 bases and J 7 bases; nucleotides not matched to a gene: 17. CDR3 region: CASSPTNGDRGVTNEQFF. The CDR3 DNA is TGTGCCAGCAGCCCTACTAACGGGGACAGGGGAGTGACGAATGAGCAGTTCTTC.

This clonotype was seen ten or more times. This chain connects TRBV6-2 or TRBV6-3 to TRBJ1-5; D unresolved. Per germline, CDR1 MNHEY and CDR2 SVGEGT. V dropped 0 bases and J dropped 3 bases, with 3 bases sitting between them. The CDR3 runs 13 residues. CDR3 in DNA: TGTGCCAGCAGTTACTCTCCCAATCAGCCCCAGCATTTT. Its protein is CASSYSPNQPQHF.

This clonotype came up many times. V and J are TRBV28 and TRBJ2-1; 8 bases match TRBD2. Trimming cost V 1 base and J 7 bases; bases outside gene matches: 12. Germline V lookup: CDR1 MDHEN, CDR2 SYDVKM. The CDR3 contains 17 residues. CDR3 amino acids: CASSLSAGSGSWNEQFF. CDR3 coding DNA: TGTGCCAGCAGTTTATCTGCTGGGAGCGGGAGTTGGAATGAGCAGTTCTTC.

This chain joins TRBV18 and TRBJ2-7, with D unclear. This CDR3 has 14 amino acids. V lost 0 bases to trimming and J lost 2 bases, with 8 bases between them. Germline CDR1 and CDR2: KGHSH and LQKENI. The CDR3 loop is CASSPPPSPYEQYF. The CDR3 nucleotides are TGTGCCAGCTCACCACCCCCCTCCCCCTACGAGCAGTACTTC. Using reference TRBV18 and TRBJ2-7 for the parts outside the CDR3, the full variable domain is NAGVMQNPRHLVRRRGQEARLRCSPMKGHSHVYWYRQLPEEGLKFMVYLQKENIIDESGMPKERFSAEFPKEGPSILRIQQVVRGDSAAYFCASSPPPSPYEQYFGPGTRLTVT.

Many counts were recorded for this clonotype. The chain carries TRBV28 and TRBJ1-2; possibly TRBD1 for D (6 bases). The length of the CDR3 is 15 residues. Germline CDR1 and CDR2: MDHEN and SYDVKM. Deletions cut 2 bases from V and 5 bases from J, with 15 bases between. CDR3 in DNA: TGTGCCAGCAGTTTAGGGGGCCGGGGGAGATATGGCTACACCTTC. Residues: CASSLGGRGRYGYTF.

The rearrangement uses TRBV6-1 and TRBJ1-5; 8 positions match TRBD1. The CDR3 covers 16 residues. The V segment lost 5 bases and the J segment 2 bases; nucleotides outside the gene matches: 8. CDR1 is MNHNS, CDR2 SASEGT, per germline. DNA for the CDR3: TGTGCCAGCAGTCCCATCAGGGGGCAACGCAATCAGCCCCAGCATTTT. It translates to CASSPIRGQRNQPQHF.